The 2 T cell receptor beta chains listed next were all sequenced from one sample in a study of regulatory T cells in long-lasting Graves disease. Researchers made TCR beta libraries by using iRepertoire HTBI primers and running Arm-PCR on CDR3 regions. TCRdb redid the calling of the multiplex PCR reads with MiXCR, one entry per CDR3 protein. The table has some 560,000 distinct CDR3 sequences, roughly a sixth seen once. Time point defined: newly diagnosed GD, antithyroid drugs for less than 3 months. Researchers made the TCR library from RNA that was extracted from PBMCs. These same records also appear under a second study, on T cells in Graves' hyperthyroidism and ophthalmopathy.

Sequences were derived from peripheral blood mononuclear cells (PBMCs), sampled at new diagnosis, from a patient treated with antithyroid drugs. The receptors were gathered from a woman aged 35-65 years with Graves disease.

The sample holds a few counts of this clonotype. The chain couples TRBV7-6 to TRBJ2-3, with a possible D match to TRBD2 (5 bases). In germline, CDR1 is SGHVS, CDR2 FNYEAQ. CDR3 length equals 16 residues. Trimming took off 5 bases at V and 3 bases at J, with 18 bases between the two ends. CDR3 nucleotides: TGTGCCAGCAGCCCCCTCTACGGGGTCGGGACAGATACGCAGTATTTT. Protein sequence: CASSPLYGVGTDTQYF.

This clonotype has just one count. J is TRBJ2-5 and V is TRBV25-1; the match to TRBD2 covers 10 bases. The CDR3 extends over 15 amino acids. Germline V lookup: CDR1 MGHDK, CDR2 SYGVNS. V was pared by 6 bases and J by 2 bases, with 6 bases of the junction left unmatched. CDR3 region: CASRVAGGLQETQYF. As DNA, the CDR3 is TGTGCCAGCAGAGTAGCGGGGGGCCTTCAAGAGACCCAGTACTTC. Based on the CDR3 plus reference TRBV25-1 and TRBJ2-5, the full variable domain is EADIYQTPRYLVIGTGKKITLECSQTMGHDKMYWYQQDPGMELHLIHYSYGVNSTEKGDLSSESTVSRIRTEHFPLTLESARPSHTSQYLCASRVAGGLQETQYFGPGTRLLVL.